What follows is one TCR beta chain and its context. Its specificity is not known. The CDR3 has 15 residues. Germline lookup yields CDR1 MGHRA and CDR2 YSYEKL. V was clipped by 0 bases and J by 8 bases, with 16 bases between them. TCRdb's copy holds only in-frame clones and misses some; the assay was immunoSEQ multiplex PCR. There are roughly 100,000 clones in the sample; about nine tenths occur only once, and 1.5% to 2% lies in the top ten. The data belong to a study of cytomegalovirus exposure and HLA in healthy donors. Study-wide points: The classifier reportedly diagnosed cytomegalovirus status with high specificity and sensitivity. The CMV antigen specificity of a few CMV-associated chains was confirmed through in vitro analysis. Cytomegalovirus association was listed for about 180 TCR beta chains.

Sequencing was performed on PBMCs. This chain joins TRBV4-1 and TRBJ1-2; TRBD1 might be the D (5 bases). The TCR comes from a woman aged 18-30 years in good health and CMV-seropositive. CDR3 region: CASSQEQVPLRGYTF. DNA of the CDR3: TGCGCCAGCAGCCAAGAACAGGTCCCCCTTCGGGGCTACACCTTC.